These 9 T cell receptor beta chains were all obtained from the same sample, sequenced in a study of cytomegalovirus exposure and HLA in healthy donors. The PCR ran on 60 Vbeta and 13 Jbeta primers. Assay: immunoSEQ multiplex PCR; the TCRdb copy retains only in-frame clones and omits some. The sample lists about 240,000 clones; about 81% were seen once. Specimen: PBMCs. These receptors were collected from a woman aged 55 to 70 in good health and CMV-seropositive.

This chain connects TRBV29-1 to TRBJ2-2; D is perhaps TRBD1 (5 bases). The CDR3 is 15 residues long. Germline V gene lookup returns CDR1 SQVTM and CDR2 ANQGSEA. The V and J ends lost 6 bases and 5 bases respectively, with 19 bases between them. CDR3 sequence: CSVMPLGARTGELFF. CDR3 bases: TGCAGCGTAATGCCTCTTGGGGCGCGAACCGGGGAGCTGTTTTTT.

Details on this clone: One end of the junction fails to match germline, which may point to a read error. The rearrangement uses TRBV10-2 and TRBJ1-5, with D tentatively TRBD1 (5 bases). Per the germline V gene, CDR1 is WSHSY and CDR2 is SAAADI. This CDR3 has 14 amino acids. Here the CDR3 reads CASSDSGYNQLQHF. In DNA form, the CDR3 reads TGCGCCAGCAGTGATTCAGGGTATAATCAGCTCCAGCATTTT.

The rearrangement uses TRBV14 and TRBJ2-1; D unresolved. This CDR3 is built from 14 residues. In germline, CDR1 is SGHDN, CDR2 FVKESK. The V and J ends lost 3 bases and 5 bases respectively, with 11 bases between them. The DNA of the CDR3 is TGTGCCAGCAGCCAGTGGCTTGCCGACAATGAGCAGTTCTTC. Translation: CASSQWLADNEQFF.

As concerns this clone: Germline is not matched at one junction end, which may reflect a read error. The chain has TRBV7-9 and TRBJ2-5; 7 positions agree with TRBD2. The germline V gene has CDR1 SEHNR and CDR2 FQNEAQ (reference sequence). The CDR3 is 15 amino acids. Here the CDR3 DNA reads TGTTCCAGCAGCTTAGGACTAGGTCCCGGAGAGACCCAGTACTTC. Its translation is CSSSLGLGPGETQYF. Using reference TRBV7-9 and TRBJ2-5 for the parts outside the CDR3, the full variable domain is DTGVSQNPRHKITKRGQNVTFRCDPISEHNRLYWYRQTLGQGPEFLTYFQNEAQLEKSRLLSDRFSAERPKGSFSTLEIQRTEQGDSAMYLCSSSLGLGPGETQYFGPGTRLLVL.

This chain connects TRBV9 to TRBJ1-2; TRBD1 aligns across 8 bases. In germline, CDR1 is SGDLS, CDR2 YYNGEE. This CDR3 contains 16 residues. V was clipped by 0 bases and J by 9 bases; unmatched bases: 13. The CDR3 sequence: CASSVDPQGAGKSYTF. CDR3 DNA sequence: TGTGCCAGCAGCGTAGATCCCCAGGGGGCTGGGAAAAGCTACACCTTC. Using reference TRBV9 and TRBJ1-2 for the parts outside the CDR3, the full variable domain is DSGVTQTPKHLITATGQRVTLRCSPRSGDLSVYWYQQSLDQGLQFLIQYYNGEERAKGNILERFSAQQFPDLHSELNLSSLELGDSALYFCASSVDPQGAGKSYTFGSGTRLTVV.

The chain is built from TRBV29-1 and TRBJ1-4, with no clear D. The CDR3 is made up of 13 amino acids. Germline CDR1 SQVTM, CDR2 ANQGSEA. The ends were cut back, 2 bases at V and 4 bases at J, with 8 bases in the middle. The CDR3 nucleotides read TGCAGCGTTGAATCCGGGGATAATGAAAAACTGTTTTTT. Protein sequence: CSVESGDNEKLFF.

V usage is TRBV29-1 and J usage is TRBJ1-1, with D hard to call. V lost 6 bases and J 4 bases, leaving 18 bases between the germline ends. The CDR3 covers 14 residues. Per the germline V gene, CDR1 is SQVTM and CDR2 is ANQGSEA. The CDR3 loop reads CSVAQRSLGTEAFF. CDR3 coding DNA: TGCAGCGTCGCCCAAAGGAGTTTAGGCACTGAAGCTTTCTTT. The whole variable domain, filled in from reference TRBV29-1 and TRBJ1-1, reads SAVISQKPSRDICQRGTSLTIQCQVDSQVTMMFWYRQQPGQSLTLIATANQGSEATYESGFVIDKFPISRPNLTFSTLTVSNMSPEDSSIYLCSVAQRSLGTEAFFGQGTRLTVV.

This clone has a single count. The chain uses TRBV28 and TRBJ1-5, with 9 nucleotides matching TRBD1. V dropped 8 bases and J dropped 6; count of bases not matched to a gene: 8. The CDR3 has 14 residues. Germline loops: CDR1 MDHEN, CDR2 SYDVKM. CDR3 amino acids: CASVNRGLRQPQHF. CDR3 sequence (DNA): TGTGCCAGCGTAAACAGGGGGCTGCGTCAGCCCCAGCATTTT. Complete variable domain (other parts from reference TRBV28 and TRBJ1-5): DVKVTQSSRYLVKRTGEKVFLECVQDMDHENMFWYRQDPGLGLRLIYFSYDVKMKEKGDIPEGYSVSREKKERFSLILESASTNQTSMYLCASVNRGLRQPQHFGDGTRLSIL.

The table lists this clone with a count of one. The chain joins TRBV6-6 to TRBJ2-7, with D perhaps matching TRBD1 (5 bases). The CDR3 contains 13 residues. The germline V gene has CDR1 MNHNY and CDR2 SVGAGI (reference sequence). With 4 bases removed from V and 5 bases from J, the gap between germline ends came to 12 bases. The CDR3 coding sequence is TGTGCCAGCAGTTGGGGCGATCAGGACGAGCAGTACTTC. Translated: CASSWGDQDEQYF.